The 30 T cell receptor beta chains below come from one sample, sequenced in a study of human T cells and chemical hapten exposure. This sample's time point: patch test 1, 2 weeks after DPC sensitization. Specified treatment: therapeutic diphenylcyclopropenone sensitization with weekly scalp DPC. The total RNA was obtained from whole blood that was not fractionated. TCRdb re-analysed the RACE reads in MiXCR, keeping a single row per CDR3 protein. The table shows about 52,000 distinct CDR3 sequences, with roughly 9.6% occurring only once. This material consisted of whole blood, taken in connection with sensitization to the hapten diphenylcyclopropenone (DPC). These receptors all stem from a middle-aged woman with alopecia areata. Some clones in this sample may be carry-over from other donors' samples.

The chain is built from TRBV3-1 and TRBJ2-3, with D possibly TRBD2 on 6 matching bases. The V end lost 1 base, the J end lost 8 bases, and 16 bases lay between the germline ends. Germline lookup yields CDR1 LGHDT and CDR2 YNNKEL (reference sequence). This CDR3 comprises 15 residues. The CDR3 spells CASSQGTIRGGTQYF. Here the CDR3 DNA reads TGTGCCAGCAGCCAAGGGACTATACGAGGAGGTACGCAGTATTTT.

This clonotype was seen many times. This chain links TRBV11-2 with TRBJ2-7; D uncertain. The ends were cut back, 5 bases at V and 3 bases at J, with 5 bases in the middle. The germline gives CDR1 SGHAT, CDR2 FQNNGV. The CDR3 is 11 amino acids. The CDR3 here is CASSANYEQYF. The CDR3 DNA follows: TGTGCCAGCAGCGCAAACTACGAGCAGTACTTC.

This clonotype was detected many times. This chain links TRBV10-3 with TRBJ1-1, with unresolved D. Germline CDR1 reads ENHRY; CDR2 reads SYGVKD. The CDR3 is 14 residues long. The V end lost 0 bases, the J end lost 5 bases, and 10 bases lay between the germline ends. The CDR3 DNA sequence: TGTGCCATCAGTGAGTCGGAAGGGAGGACTGAAGCTTTCTTT. It yields the protein CAISESEGRTEAFF.

The chain couples TRBV27 to TRBJ2-7, with D perhaps assigned TRBD1 or TRBD2 (5 bases each). Deletions cut 3 bases from V and 3 bases from J, with 9 bases between. The CDR3 totals 13 residues. Germline CDR1 reads MNHEY; CDR2 reads SMNVEV (reference sequence). CDR3 DNA: TGTGCCAGCAGTTTTACAGGAGGCTACGAGCAGTACTTC. This codes for CASSFTGGYEQYF.

This clonotype came up many times. The chain combines TRBV20-1 with TRBJ1-3; D remains ambiguous. The CDR3 consists of 14 residues. The ends were cut back, 6 bases at V and 0 bases at J, with 12 bases in the middle. CDR1 is DFQATT and CDR2 is SNEGSKA in the germline V gene (reference sequence). CDR3 loop: CSAAPQASGNTIYF. The CDR3 DNA is TGCAGTGCAGCCCCCCAGGCCTCTGGAAACACCATATATTTT.

This chain connects TRBV3-1 to TRBJ1-1; D perhaps matches TRBD1 (6 bases). From germline, CDR1 is LGHDT and CDR2 YNNKEL (reference sequence). The CDR3 covers 15 residues. Trimming took 3 bases from V and 4 from J, leaving 15 bases between them. CDR3 residues: CASSQHRAVGTEAFF. The CDR3 DNA follows: TGTGCCAGCAGCCAGCACAGGGCGGTGGGCACTGAAGCTTTCTTT.

This clonotype was picked up many times. V gene TRBV27 combines with J gene TRBJ1-5; D gene uncertain. Germline CDR1 is MNHEY and CDR2 is SMNVEV (reference sequence). The V end was cut by 2 bases, the J end by 4 bases, with 6 bases between. The length of the CDR3 is 13 residues. DNA for the CDR3: TGTGCCAGCAGTTTACGGGTTAATCAGCCCCAGCATTTT. The encoded protein is CASSLRVNQPQHF.

This clonotype showed up just a few times. The rearrangement links TRBV4-3 to TRBJ1-6; 7 nucleotides match TRBD1. In germline, CDR1 is LGHNA, CDR2 YSLEER. Trimming took 6 bases from V and 6 from J; bases not matched to a gene: 8. This CDR3 has 15 amino acids. This CDR3 is CASRPQGRFNSPLHF. CDR3 DNA sequence: TGCGCCAGCAGACCACAGGGGAGGTTTAATTCACCCCTCCACTTT.

This chain links TRBV7-6 with TRBJ1-1, with D uncertain. The CDR3 has 16 amino acids. With 5 bases removed from V and 0 bases from J, the gap between germline ends came to 16 bases. Germline loops: CDR1 SGHVS, CDR2 FNYEAQ. CDR3 region: CASSTDFQTLNTEAFF. The DNA of the CDR3 is TGTGCCAGCAGCACCGACTTCCAGACCTTGAACACTGAAGCTTTCTTT.

This clonotype appeared a few times. The V gene is TRBV6-1, the J gene TRBJ2-3; 13 bases fit TRBD2. CDR3 length: 19 residues. V was clipped by 2 bases and J by 1 base; unmatched bases: 9. Germline V CDR1 and CDR2: MNHNS, SASEGT. The DNA of the CDR3 is TGTGCCAGCAGTGAAAGGACTAGCGGGGGCCCCAGGCGCACAGATACGCAGTATTTT. It is translated as CASSERTSGGPRRTDTQYF.

This rearrangement joins TRBV7-3 to TRBJ2-1; 10 bases match TRBD2. The germline V gene has CDR1 SGHTA and CDR2 FQGTGA. This CDR3 contains 15 residues. V shed 3 bases, J shed 4 bases, and the junction held 3 bases outside the gene matches. The CDR3: CASSFGTSAYNEQFF. CDR3 bases: TGTGCCAGCAGCTTTGGGACTAGCGCGTACAATGAGCAGTTCTTC.

This chain uses TRBV9 with TRBJ2-5, with a tentative D call TRBD2 (5 bases). The CDR3 runs to 13 residues. Looked up from germline, CDR1 is SGDLS and CDR2 is YYNGEE. Deletions cut 0 bases from V and 7 bases from J, with 10 bases between. CDR3 residues: CASSVDQRRTQYF. The CDR3 DNA sequence: TGTGCCAGCAGCGTAGACCAGCGGCGGACCCAGTACTTC.

The chain has TRBV18 and TRBJ2-1, with D unclear. V was trimmed by 4 bases and J by 6 bases, leaving 10 bases between them. Germline V gives CDR1 KGHSH, CDR2 LQKENI. This CDR3 comprises 13 residues. The CDR3 DNA is TGTGCCAGCTCACGGATCCCCGCCAATGAGCAGTTCTTC. It encodes CASSRIPANEQFF.

This clonotype was picked up a small number of times. V gene TRBV12-3 or TRBV12-4 combines with J gene TRBJ2-7; 9 nucleotides line up with TRBD1. The CDR3 has 14 residues. Losses at the gene ends were 1 base for V and 6 bases for J; bases not matched to a gene: 4. DNA for the CDR3: TGTGCCAGCAGTTTAGGGACAGGGGTCGGCGAGCAGTACTTC. Protein product: CASSLGTGVGEQYF.

This clonotype was picked up many times. The CDR3 coding sequence is TGTGCCAGCAGTTTACCGGGCAGACTGGGGGGTGCGAACACTGAAGCTTTCTTT. This sequence encodes CASSLPGRLGGANTEAFF. The J gene is TRBJ1-1, the V gene TRBV28, with TRBD1 as a possible D gene (5 bases). Trimming removed 2 bases at V and 1 base at J, with 20 bases between. CDR1 is MDHEN, CDR2 SYDVKM, per germline. CDR3 size: 18 residues.

This chain links TRBV5-4 with TRBJ2-4, with 12 bases matching TRBD2. The CDR3 is made up of 16 amino acids. Unmatched junction bases numbered 11, after V lost 3 bases and J lost 10 bases. The germline V gene has CDR1 SGHNT and CDR2 YYREEE (reference sequence). Here the CDR3 DNA reads TGTGCCAGCAGCTCCGGGACTAGCGGGCCCCTAGATATTCAGTACTTC. Translation: CASSSGTSGPLDIQYF. Based on the CDR3 plus reference TRBV5-4 and TRBJ2-4, the full variable domain is ETGVTQSPTHLIKTRGQQVTLRCSSQSGHNTVSWYQQALGQGPQFIFQYYREEENGRGNFPPRFSGLQFPNYSSELNVNALELDDSALYLCASSSGTSGPLDIQYFGAGTRLSVL.

The sample holds many counts of this clonotype. V usage is TRBV7-9 and J usage is TRBJ2-7, with D perhaps TRBD1 (6 bases). In germline, CDR1 is SEHNR, CDR2 FQNEAQ (reference sequence). This CDR3 contains 14 residues. Trimming left V 4 bases short and J 1 base short, with 11 bases between. CDR3 nucleotides: TGTGCCAGCAGCTCGGACAGTTCTTCCTACGAGCAGTACTTC. Encoded protein: CASSSDSSSYEQYF. Supplemented by reference TRBV7-9 and TRBJ2-7, the full variable domain reads DTGVSQNPRHKITKRGQNVTFRCDPISEHNRLYWYRQTLGQGPEFLTYFQNEAQLEKSRLLSDRFSAERPKGSFSTLEIQRTEQGDSAMYLCASSSDSSSYEQYFGPGTRLTVT.

In its sample, this clonotype was seen a few times. This chain connects TRBV5-1 to TRBJ2-1; no firm D call. Germline CDR1 SGHRS, CDR2 YFSETQ. The CDR3 consists of 13 residues. Trimming shortened V by 3 bases and J by 8 bases, and 12 bases separated the two germline ends. The CDR3 DNA is TGCGCCAGCAGCTCTCCGACCGTCGATGAGCAGTTCTTC. It specifies CASSSPTVDEQFF.

This clonotype was recorded at least ten times. J is TRBJ1-6 and V is TRBV10-2; TRBD1 matches at 9 bases. The V and J ends lost 3 bases and 8 bases, in that order; junction bases with no gene match: 8. The CDR3 spans 16 residues. Germline V gene data show CDR1 as WSHSY and CDR2 as SAAADI. This CDR3 is CASSEFGTGTHSPLHF. CDR3 DNA: TGCGCCAGCAGTGAATTTGGGACAGGGACCCATTCACCCCTCCACTTT.

This clonotype was observed a few times. The chain links TRBV6-1 to TRBJ2-7; TRBD1 agrees at 9 bases. The CDR3 covers 14 residues. The germline gives CDR1 MNHNS, CDR2 SASEGT. J gave up 2 bases and V 5 bases, and 4 bases lay outside the gene matches. CDR3 sequence reads: CASSTGTGTYEQYF. The CDR3 DNA is TGTGCCAGCAGTACCGGGACAGGGACCTACGAGCAGTACTTC.

This clonotype was detected many times. The chain employs TRBV24-1 and TRBJ2-7; D ambiguous. The germline V and J ends were trimmed by 1 base and 7 bases, with 10 bases remaining between them. CDR1 and CDR2 from the germline V gene are KGHDR and SFDVKD. This CDR3 contains 13 residues. CDR3 in amino acids: CATSDFISSEQYF. CDR3 in DNA: TGTGCCACCAGTGATTTCATATCTTCGGAGCAGTACTTC.

In its sample, this clonotype was seen a few times. This chain uses TRBV6-2 or TRBV6-3 with TRBJ2-3; 7 bases are shared with TRBD1. J gave up 2 bases and V 6 bases, and 8 bases lay outside the gene matches. Germline CDR1 and CDR2: MNHEY and SVGEGT. There are 15 residues in the CDR3. CDR3 DNA: TGTGCCAGCAGCCCGGGACAGAGACACACAGATACGCAGTATTTT. Its protein is CASSPGQRHTDTQYF.

This clonotype was seen a handful of times. The rearrangement joins TRBV19 to TRBJ2-7; 9 bases fit TRBD2. The CDR3 is 15 residues long. Germline CDR1 and CDR2: LNHDA and SQIVND (reference sequence). J gave up 2 bases and V 6 bases, and 8 bases lay outside the gene matches. CDR3 in DNA: TGTGCCAGTAGCGCCCTAGCGGGGATCGCCTACGAGCAGTACTTC. It encodes CASSALAGIAYEQYF.

This clonotype was counted ten times or more. The chain carries TRBV20-1 and TRBJ2-3; a possible D gene is TRBD2 (6 bases). Germline V lookup: CDR1 DFQATT, CDR2 SNEGSKA (reference sequence). Trimming left V 6 bases short and J 3 bases short, with 16 bases between. The CDR3 length is 14 residues. The CDR3, as DNA: TGCAGTGCCGGGACCGGGAGAGGTACAGATACGCAGTATTTT. It encodes CSAGTGRGTDTQYF.

This clonotype came up a few times. This chain links TRBV4-3 with TRBJ2-7, with a possible D match to TRBD1 (5 bases). The germline V and J ends were trimmed by 1 base and 3 bases, with 10 bases remaining between them. This CDR3 spans 14 amino acids. Germline values: CDR1 LGHNA, CDR2 YSLEER. The DNA of the CDR3 is TGCGCCAGCAGCCAAGGACAGCTTTTCTACGAGCAGTACTTC. Its protein product is CASSQGQLFYEQYF.

CDR3 amino acids: CASSLETSTDTQYF. The CDR3 coding sequence is TGCGCCAGCAGCTTGGAAACTTCCACAGATACGCAGTATTTT. The chain recombines TRBV5-1 with TRBJ2-3; no reliable D call. V lost 0 bases and J lost 2, with 7 bases in between. CDR3 length equals 14 residues. Germline V gene lookup returns CDR1 SGHRS and CDR2 YFSETQ.

The J gene is TRBJ2-5, the V gene TRBV7-8, with no clear D. The CDR3 loop spans 13 amino acids. The germline V gene encodes CDR1 SGHVS and CDR2 FQNEAQ. V lost 3 bases to trimming and J lost 0 bases, with 5 bases between them. The CDR3 region is CASSFDNQETQYF. The CDR3 DNA is TGTGCCAGCAGCTTTGACAACCAAGAGACCCAGTACTTC.

This clonotype was seen repeatedly, ten times or more. The rearrangement uses TRBV24-1 and TRBJ2-3, with TRBD2 identical over 11 bases. V lost 3 bases and J lost 3; bases outside the gene matches: 4. The CDR3 consists of 16 residues. The germline CDR1 and CDR2 sequences are KGHDR and SFDVKD. The chain's CDR3 is CATSDPTSGTTDTQYF. Written as DNA, the CDR3 is TGTGCCACCAGTGATCCGACTAGCGGGACGACAGATACGCAGTATTTT.

This clonotype was observed a few times. This chain joins TRBV3-1 and TRBJ2-1; no clear D gene. CDR1 LGHDT and CDR2 YNNKEL come from the germline V gene (reference sequence). Trimming shortened V by 0 bases and J by 14 bases, and 11 bases separated the two germline ends. This CDR3 region has 12 residues. DNA of the CDR3: TGTGCCAGCAGCCAAGATATTGGCCCCAAGTTCTTC. This gives the protein CASSQDIGPKFF.

This clonotype was found many times. V usage is TRBV11-1 and J usage is TRBJ2-2; the match to TRBD2 covers 8 bases. The CDR3 totals 16 residues. J was trimmed by 1 base and V by 8 bases; bases with no gene match: 9. Germline V gene data show CDR1 as SGHAT and CDR2 as FQDESV (reference sequence). In DNA form, the CDR3 reads TGTGCCAGCCACACCACTAGCGGAGAGAACACCGGGGAGCTGTTTTTT. Its translation: CASHTTSGENTGELFF.